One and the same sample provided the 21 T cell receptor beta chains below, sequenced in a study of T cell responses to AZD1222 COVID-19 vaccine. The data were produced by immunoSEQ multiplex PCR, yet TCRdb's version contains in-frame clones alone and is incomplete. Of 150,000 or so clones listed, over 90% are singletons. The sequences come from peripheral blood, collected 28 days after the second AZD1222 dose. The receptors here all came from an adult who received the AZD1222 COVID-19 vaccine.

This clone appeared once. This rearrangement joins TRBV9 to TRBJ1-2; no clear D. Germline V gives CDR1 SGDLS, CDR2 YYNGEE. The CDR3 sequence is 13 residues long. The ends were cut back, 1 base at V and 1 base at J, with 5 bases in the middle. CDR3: CASSVTNNYGYTF. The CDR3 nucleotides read TGTGCCAGCAGCGTAACGAATAACTATGGCTACACCTTC.

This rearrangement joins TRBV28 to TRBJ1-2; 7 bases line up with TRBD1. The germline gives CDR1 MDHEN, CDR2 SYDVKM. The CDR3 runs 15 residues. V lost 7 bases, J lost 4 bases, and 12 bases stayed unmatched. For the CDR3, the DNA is TGTGCCAGCAAGTTCCGGGACAGCAAGACCTATGGCTACACCTTC. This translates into CASKFRDSKTYGYTF.

The CDR3 is CASSLLPAGVNTEAFF. CDR3 nucleotides: TGTGCCAGCAGCTTACTCCCGGCGGGCGTAAACACTGAAGCTTTCTTT. The chain carries TRBV7-3 and TRBJ1-1; no reliable D call. From germline, CDR1 is SGHTA and CDR2 FQGTGA. Between the trimmed V and J ends, which lost 2 bases and 2 bases, there was a span of 15 bases. This CDR3 spans 16 amino acids. The whole variable domain, remainder taken from reference TRBV7-3 and TRBJ1-1, is GAGVSQTPSNKVTEKGKYVELRCDPISGHTALYWYRQSLGQGPEFLIYFQGTGAADDSGLPNDRFFAVRPEGSVSTLKIQRTERGDSAVYLCASSLLPAGVNTEAFFGQGTRLTVV.

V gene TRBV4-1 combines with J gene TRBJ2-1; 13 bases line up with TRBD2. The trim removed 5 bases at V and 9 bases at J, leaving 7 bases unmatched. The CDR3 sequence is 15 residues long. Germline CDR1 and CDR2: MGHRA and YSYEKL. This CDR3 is CASSMTSGRILEQFF. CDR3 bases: TGCGCCAGCAGCATGACTAGCGGGAGGATCCTTGAGCAGTTCTTC.

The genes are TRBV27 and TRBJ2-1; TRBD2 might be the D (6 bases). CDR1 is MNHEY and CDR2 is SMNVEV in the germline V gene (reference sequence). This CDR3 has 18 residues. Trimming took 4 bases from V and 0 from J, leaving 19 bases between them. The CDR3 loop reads CASSSLRSSDSSYNEQFF. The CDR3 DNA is TGTGCCAGCAGTTCCCTCAGATCTAGCGACAGCTCCTACAATGAGCAGTTCTTC.

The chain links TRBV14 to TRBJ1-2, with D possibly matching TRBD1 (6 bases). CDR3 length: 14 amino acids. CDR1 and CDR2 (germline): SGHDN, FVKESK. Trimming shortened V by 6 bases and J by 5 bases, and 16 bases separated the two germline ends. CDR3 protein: CASSFKQGFYGYTF. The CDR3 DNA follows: TGTGCCAGCAGTTTCAAACAGGGCTTTTATGGCTACACCTTC.

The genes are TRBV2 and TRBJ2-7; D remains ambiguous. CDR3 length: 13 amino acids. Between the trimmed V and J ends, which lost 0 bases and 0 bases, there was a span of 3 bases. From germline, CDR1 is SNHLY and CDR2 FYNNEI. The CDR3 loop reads CASSEAVSYEQYF. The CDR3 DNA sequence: TGTGCCAGCAGTGAAGCGGTCTCCTACGAGCAGTACTTC.

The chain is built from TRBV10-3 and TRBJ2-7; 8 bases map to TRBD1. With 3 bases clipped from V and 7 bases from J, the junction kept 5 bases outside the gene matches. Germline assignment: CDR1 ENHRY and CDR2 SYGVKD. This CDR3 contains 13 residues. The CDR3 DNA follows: TGTGCCATCAGTGACGGGACAGGCGTTGAGCAGTACTTC. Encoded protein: CAISDGTGVEQYF.

CDR3 region: CASSLRTSGSTGELFF. As DNA, the CDR3 is TGTGCCAGCAGTTTACGGACTAGCGGGAGCACCGGGGAGCTGTTTTTT. V gene TRBV6-5 combines with J gene TRBJ2-2; 13 nucleotides match TRBD2. CDR3 size: 16 residues. J gave up 4 bases and V 4 bases, and 3 bases lay outside the gene matches. Germline assignment: CDR1 MNHEY and CDR2 SVGAGI.

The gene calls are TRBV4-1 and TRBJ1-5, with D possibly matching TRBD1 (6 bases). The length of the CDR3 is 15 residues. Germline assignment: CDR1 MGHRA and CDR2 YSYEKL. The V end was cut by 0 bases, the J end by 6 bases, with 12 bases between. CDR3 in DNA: TGCGCCAGCAGCCAAGAGACAGGTCGGGGTCAGCCCCAGCATTTT. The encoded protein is CASSQETGRGQPQHF.

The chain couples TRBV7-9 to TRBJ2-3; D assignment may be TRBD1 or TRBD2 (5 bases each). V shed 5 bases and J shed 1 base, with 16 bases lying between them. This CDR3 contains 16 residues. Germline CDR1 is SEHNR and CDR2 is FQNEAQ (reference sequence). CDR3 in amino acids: CASSRSGSPRTDTQYF. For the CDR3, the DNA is TGTGCCAGCAGCCGTTCAGGGAGTCCTCGCACAGATACGCAGTATTTT.

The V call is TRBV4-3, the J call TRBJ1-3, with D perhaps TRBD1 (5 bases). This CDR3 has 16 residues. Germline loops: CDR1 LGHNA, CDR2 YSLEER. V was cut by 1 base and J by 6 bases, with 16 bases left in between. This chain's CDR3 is CASSQGDGAEENTIYF. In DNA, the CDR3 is TGCGCCAGCAGCCAAGGGGACGGAGCTGAGGAAAACACCATATATTTT.

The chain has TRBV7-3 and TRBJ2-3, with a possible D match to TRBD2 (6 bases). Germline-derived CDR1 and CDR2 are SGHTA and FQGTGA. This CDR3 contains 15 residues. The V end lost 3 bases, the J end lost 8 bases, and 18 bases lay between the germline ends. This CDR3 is CASSLVAGRGGTQYF. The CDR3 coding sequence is TGTGCCAGCAGCTTGGTGGCGGGACGAGGTGGTACGCAGTATTTT.

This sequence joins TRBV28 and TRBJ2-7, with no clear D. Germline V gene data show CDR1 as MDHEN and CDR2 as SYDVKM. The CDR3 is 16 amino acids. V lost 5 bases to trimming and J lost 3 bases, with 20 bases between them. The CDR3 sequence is CASSPPFLLKFYEQYF. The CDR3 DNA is TGTGCCAGCAGTCCTCCTTTCCTTTTAAAATTCTACGAGCAGTACTTC.

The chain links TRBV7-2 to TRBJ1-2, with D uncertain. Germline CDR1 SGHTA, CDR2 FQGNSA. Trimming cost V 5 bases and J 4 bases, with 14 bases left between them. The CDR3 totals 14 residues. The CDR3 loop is CASSRQDYSYGYTF. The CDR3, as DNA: TGTGCCAGCAGCCGTCAGGACTATTCCTATGGCTACACCTTC. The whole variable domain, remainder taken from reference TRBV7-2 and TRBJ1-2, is GAGVSQSPSNKVTEKGKDVELRCDPISGHTALYWYRQSLGQGLEFLIYFQGNSAPDKSGLPSDRFSAERTGGSVSTLTIQRTQQEDSAVYLCASSRQDYSYGYTFGSGTRLTVV.

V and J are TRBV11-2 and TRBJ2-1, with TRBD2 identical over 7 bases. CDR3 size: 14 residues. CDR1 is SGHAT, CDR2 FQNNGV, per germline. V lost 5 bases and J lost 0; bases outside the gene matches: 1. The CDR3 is CASSQRGSYNEQFF. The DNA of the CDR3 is TGTGCCAGCAGCCAGCGGGGCTCCTACAATGAGCAGTTCTTC.

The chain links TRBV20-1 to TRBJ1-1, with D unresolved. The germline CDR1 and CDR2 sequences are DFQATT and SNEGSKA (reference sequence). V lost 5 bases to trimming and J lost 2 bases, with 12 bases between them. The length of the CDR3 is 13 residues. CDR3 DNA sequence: TGCAGTGCTGGTGGGGTGAAAAACACTGAAGCTTTCTTT. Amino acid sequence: CSAGGVKNTEAFF.

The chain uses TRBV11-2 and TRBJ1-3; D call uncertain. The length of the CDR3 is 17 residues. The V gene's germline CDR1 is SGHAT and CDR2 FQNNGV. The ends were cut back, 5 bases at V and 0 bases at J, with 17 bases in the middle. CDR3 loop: CASSARSEKNSGNTIYF. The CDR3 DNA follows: TGTGCCAGCAGCGCCCGGAGTGAGAAAAACTCTGGAAACACCATATATTTT.

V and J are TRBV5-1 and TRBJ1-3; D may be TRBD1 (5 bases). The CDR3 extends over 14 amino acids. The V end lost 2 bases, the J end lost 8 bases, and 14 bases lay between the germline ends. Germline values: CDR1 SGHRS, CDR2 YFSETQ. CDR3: CASSFQTGEHTIYF. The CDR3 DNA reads TGCGCCAGCAGCTTTCAGACGGGGGAGCACACCATATATTTT. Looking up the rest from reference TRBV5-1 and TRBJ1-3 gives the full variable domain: KAGVTQTPRYLIKTRGQQVTLSCSPISGHRSVSWYQQTPGQGLQFLFEYFSETQRNKGNFPGRFSGRQFSNSRSEMNVSTLELGDSALYLCASSFQTGEHTIYFGEGSWLTVV.

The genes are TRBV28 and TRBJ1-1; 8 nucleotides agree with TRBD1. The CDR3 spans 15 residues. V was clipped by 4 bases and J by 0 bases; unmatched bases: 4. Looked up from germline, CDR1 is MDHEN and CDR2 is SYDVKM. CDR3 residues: CASSSPTGVNTEAFF. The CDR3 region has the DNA TGTGCCAGCAGTTCTCCGACAGGGGTGAACACTGAAGCTTTCTTT.

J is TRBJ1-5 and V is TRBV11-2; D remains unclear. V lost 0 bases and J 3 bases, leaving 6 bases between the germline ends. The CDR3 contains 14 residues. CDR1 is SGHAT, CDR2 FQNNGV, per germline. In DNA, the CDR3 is TGTGCCAGCAGCTTAGAAGTCACCAATCAGCCCCAGCATTTT. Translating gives CASSLEVTNQPQHF. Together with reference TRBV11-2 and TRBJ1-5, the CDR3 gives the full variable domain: EAGVAQSPRYKIIEKRQSVAFWCNPISGHATLYWYQQILGQGPKLLIQFQNNGVVDDSQLPKDRFSAERLKGVDSTLKIQPAKLEDSAVYLCASSLEVTNQPQHFGDGTRLSIL.